This T cell receptor (beta chain) is drawn from a study of cytomegalovirus exposure and HLA in healthy donors. Study in general: Earlier sequencing of 200 million or so T cells yielded around 100 million unique TCR beta sequences. There were 350 to 450 genotyped donors. Of these, roughly 80% fell in the genetic ancestry cluster associated with self-reported Caucasian donors.

In the case of this clone: The antigen is not known.

V lost 4 bases and J lost 4, with 16 bases in between. Germline V gives CDR1 MGHRA, CDR2 YSYEKL. The CDR3 loop spans 15 amino acids. Broader study findings: Later analysis identified 15,000 to 20,000 TCR beta sequences associated with HLA alleles, using a false discovery rate threshold of 0.05.

Vbeta (60) and Jbeta (13) primers were used in the PCR. Authors' processing steps: In a later analysis, around 10 million of approximately 80 million unique beta chains occurred in at least two donors. TCRdb's table, derived via immunoSEQ multiplex PCR, lists solely in-frame clones and lacks some. For V, J and clone size, that table is used; D and trimming come from the DNA. The sample has roughly 190,000 clones, about 85% seen once; the top ten hold about 1%. The TCR comes from a boy aged 2 to 10 in good health and CMV-seronegative. V is TRBV4-1 and J is TRBJ1-2, with a weak D call TRBD1 (6 bases). The sequenced material came from PBMCs. The CDR3 here is CASSPSPWTVYGYTF. As DNA, the CDR3 is TGCGCCAGCAGCCCCTCTCCATGGACAGTCTATGGCTACACCTTC.